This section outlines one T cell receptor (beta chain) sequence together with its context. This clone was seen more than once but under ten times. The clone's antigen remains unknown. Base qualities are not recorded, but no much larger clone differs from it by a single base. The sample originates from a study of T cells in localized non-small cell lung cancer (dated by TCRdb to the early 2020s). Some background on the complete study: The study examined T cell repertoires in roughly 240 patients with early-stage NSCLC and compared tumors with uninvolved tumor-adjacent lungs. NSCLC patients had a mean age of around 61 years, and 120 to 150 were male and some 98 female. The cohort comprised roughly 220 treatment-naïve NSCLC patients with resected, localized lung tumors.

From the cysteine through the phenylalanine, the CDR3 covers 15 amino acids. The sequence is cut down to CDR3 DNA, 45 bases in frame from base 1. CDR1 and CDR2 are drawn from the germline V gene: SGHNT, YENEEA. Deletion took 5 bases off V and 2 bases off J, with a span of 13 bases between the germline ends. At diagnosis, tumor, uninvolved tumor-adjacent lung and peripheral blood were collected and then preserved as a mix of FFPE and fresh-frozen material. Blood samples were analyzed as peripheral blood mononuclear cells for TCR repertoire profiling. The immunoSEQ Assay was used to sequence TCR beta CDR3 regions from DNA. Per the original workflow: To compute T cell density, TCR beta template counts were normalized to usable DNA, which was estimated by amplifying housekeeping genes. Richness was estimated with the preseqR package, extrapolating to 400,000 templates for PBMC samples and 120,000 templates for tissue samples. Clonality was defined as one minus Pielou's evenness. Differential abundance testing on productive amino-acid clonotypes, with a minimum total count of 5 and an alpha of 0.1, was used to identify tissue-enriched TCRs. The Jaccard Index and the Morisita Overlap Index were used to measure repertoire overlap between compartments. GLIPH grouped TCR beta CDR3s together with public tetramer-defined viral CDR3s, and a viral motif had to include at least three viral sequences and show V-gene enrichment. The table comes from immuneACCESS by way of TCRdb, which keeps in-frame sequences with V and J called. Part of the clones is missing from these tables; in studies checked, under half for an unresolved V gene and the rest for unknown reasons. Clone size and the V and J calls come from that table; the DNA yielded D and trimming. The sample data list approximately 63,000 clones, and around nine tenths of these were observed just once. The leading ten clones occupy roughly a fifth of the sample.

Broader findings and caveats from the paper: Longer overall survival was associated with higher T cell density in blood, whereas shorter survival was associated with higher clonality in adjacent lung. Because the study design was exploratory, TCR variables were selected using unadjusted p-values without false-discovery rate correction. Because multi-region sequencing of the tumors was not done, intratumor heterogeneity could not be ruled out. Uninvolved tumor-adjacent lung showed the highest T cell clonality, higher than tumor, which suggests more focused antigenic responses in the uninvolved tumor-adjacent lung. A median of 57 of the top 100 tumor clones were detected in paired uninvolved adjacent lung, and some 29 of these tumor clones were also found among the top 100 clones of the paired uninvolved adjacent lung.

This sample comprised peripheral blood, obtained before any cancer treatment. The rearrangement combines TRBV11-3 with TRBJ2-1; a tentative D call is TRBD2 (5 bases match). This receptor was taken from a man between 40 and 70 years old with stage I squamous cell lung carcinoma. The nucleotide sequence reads TGTGCCAGCAGCCCTACGCGGGCGACCTACAATGAGCAGTTCTTC. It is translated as CASSPTRATYNEQFF.